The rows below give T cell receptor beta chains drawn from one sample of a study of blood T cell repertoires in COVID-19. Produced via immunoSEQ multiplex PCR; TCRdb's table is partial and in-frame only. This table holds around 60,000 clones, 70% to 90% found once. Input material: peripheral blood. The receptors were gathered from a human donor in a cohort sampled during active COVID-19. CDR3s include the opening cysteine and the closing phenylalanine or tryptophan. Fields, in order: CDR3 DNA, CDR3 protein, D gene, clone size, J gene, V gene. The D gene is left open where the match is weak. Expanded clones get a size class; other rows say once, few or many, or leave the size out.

CDR3nt: TGTGCCGCCGAATTAATAGGGACAGGGTATGTCAACTATGGCTACACCTTC
CDR3aa: CAAELIGTGYVNYGYTF
d_gene: TRBD1
abundance: .
j_gene: TRBJ1-2
v_gene: TRBV27

CDR3nt: TGTGCCACAGCGGGGGGACGGAACTCCTACGAGCAGTACTTC
CDR3aa: CATAGGRNSYEQYF
d_gene: TRBD2
abundance: .
j_gene: TRBJ2-7
v_gene: TRBV19

CDR3nt: TGTGCCAGCAGAGGGACAGGCCCCTACGAGCAGTACTTC
CDR3aa: CASRGTGPYEQYF
d_gene: TRBD1
abundance: .
j_gene: TRBJ2-7
v_gene: TRBV12-3/TRBV12-4

CDR3nt: TGTGCCAGCAGCGGGGAAGGGGGTCAGCCCCAGCATTTT
CDR3aa: CASSGEGGQPQHF
d_gene: .
abundance: .
j_gene: TRBJ1-5
v_gene: TRBV9

CDR3nt: TGTGCCAGCAGCTTAGCGCTCGCGGAACCTGAGCAGTTCTTC
CDR3aa: CASSLALAEPEQFF
d_gene: .
abundance: .
j_gene: TRBJ2-1
v_gene: TRBV7-8

CDR3nt: TGTGCCAGTAGTATTCAGGGGAACACTGAAGCTTTCTTT
CDR3aa: CASSIQGNTEAFF
d_gene: .
abundance: .
j_gene: TRBJ1-1
v_gene: TRBV19

CDR3nt: TGTGCCAGTAACTATGCGGGTACAGGGGAGAGACCTTGGGCTTTCTTT
CDR3aa: CASNYAGTGERPWAFF
d_gene: TRBD1
abundance: .
j_gene: TRBJ1-1
v_gene: TRBV19

CDR3nt: TGTGCCAGCAGCTTAGCGATAACATCGTATTACTCACCCCTCCACTTT
CDR3aa: CASSLAITSYYSPLHF
d_gene: .
abundance: once
j_gene: TRBJ1-6
v_gene: TRBV7-8

CDR3nt: TGTGCCAGCAGTGAATTTGGTGGAGGAACTAATGAAAAACTGTTTTTT
CDR3aa: CASSEFGGGTNEKLFF
d_gene: .
abundance: .
j_gene: TRBJ1-4
v_gene: TRBV2

CDR3nt: TGTGCCTCCATCATAGCGAATAGCTCCTACGAGCAGTACTTC
CDR3aa: CASIIANSSYEQYF
d_gene: .
abundance: .
j_gene: TRBJ2-7
v_gene: TRBV10-3

CDR3nt: TGTGCCAGCAGTTTACCGCCCCAGGATACGCAGTATTTT
CDR3aa: CASSLPPQDTQYF
d_gene: .
abundance: .
j_gene: TRBJ2-3
v_gene: TRBV28

CDR3nt: TGTGCCAGCAGTAGGGGACAGGGGCGTAATTCACCCCTCCACTTT
CDR3aa: CASSRGQGRNSPLHF
d_gene: TRBD1
abundance: .
j_gene: TRBJ1-6
v_gene: TRBV27

CDR3nt: TGTGCCAGCAGCGCGCCTCGACTAGCTGCCGATAGAGAGACCCAGTACTTC
CDR3aa: CASSAPRLAADRETQYF
d_gene: TRBD2
abundance: .
j_gene: TRBJ2-5
v_gene: TRBV7-9

CDR3nt: TGTGCCAGCAGCTTACTTACAGGGGGCGCGGATGGCTACACCTTC
CDR3aa: CASSLLTGGADGYTF
d_gene: TRBD1
abundance: once
j_gene: TRBJ1-2
v_gene: TRBV5-6

CDR3nt: TGCGCCAGTTCAGGACAGGGCCTTGGTGAAGCTTTCTTT
CDR3aa: CASSGQGLGEAFF
d_gene: TRBD1
abundance: .
j_gene: TRBJ1-1
v_gene: TRBV10-2

CDR3nt: TGTGCCAGCAGCGGGGGACAGGGGGGCGAAAAACTGTTTTTT
CDR3aa: CASSGGQGGEKLFF
d_gene: TRBD1
abundance: .
j_gene: TRBJ1-4
v_gene: TRBV5-6

CDR3nt: TGTGCCAGCAGCTTAGTTCTAGGGGTATTTGATGAGCAGTTCTTC
CDR3aa: CASSLVLGVFDEQFF
d_gene: .
abundance: once
j_gene: TRBJ2-1
v_gene: TRBV7-9

CDR3nt: TGTGCCAGCAGCCATGACAGGCCCAATCAGCCCCAGCATTTT
CDR3aa: CASSHDRPNQPQHF
d_gene: .
abundance: .
j_gene: TRBJ1-5
v_gene: TRBV7-9

CDR3nt: TGCGCCAGCAGCCAAGCTACAGGGATGAACACTGAAGCTTTCTTT
CDR3aa: CASSQATGMNTEAFF
d_gene: .
abundance: .
j_gene: TRBJ1-1
v_gene: TRBV4-3

CDR3nt: TGTGCCAGCAGTTACTGGCAGGGTACGGACGAGCAGTACTTC
CDR3aa: CASSYWQGTDEQYF
d_gene: .
abundance: .
j_gene: TRBJ2-7
v_gene: TRBV6-2/TRBV6-3

CDR3nt: TGTGCCAGCAGTTACACGGTTGAGGGCTACACAGATACGCAGTATTTT
CDR3aa: CASSYTVEGYTDTQYF
d_gene: .
abundance: .
j_gene: TRBJ2-3
v_gene: TRBV6-2/TRBV6-3

CDR3nt: TGTGCCAGCAGCGTCCGGGACAGGAGAATCCATGGCTACACCTTC
CDR3aa: CASSVRDRRIHGYTF
d_gene: TRBD1
abundance: .
j_gene: TRBJ1-2
v_gene: TRBV3-1/TRBV3-2

CDR3nt: TGTGCCAGCACCCAGGGGGCGAACACTGAAGCTTTCTTT
CDR3aa: CASTQGANTEAFF
d_gene: TRBD1
abundance: .
j_gene: TRBJ1-1
v_gene: TRBV28

CDR3nt: TGTGCCAGCATGAGAGGGGGGGCGCAAATTTCCTACGAGCAGTACTTC
CDR3aa: CASMRGGAQISYEQYF
d_gene: .
abundance: .
j_gene: TRBJ2-7
v_gene: TRBV7-8

CDR3nt: TGTGCCAGCAGCAGCCGACCGAGGGATGAGCAGTTCTTC
CDR3aa: CASSSRPRDEQFF
d_gene: .
abundance: .
j_gene: TRBJ2-1
v_gene: TRBV14

CDR3nt: TGTGCCAGCAGCCCTAGGACAGAAGGGTACTCACCCCTCCACTTT
CDR3aa: CASSPRTEGYSPLHF
d_gene: .
abundance: once
j_gene: TRBJ1-6
v_gene: TRBV3-1/TRBV3-2

CDR3nt: TGTGCCAGCAGCTTAGCCGTTGGGGGGACTAACACTGAAGCTTTCTTT
CDR3aa: CASSLAVGGTNTEAFF
d_gene: .
abundance: .
j_gene: TRBJ1-1
v_gene: TRBV7-6

CDR3nt: TGTGCCAGCAGCACCGGACTAGCGGGAGGGGACGGGGAGCTGTTTTTT
CDR3aa: CASSTGLAGGDGELFF
d_gene: TRBD2
abundance: .
j_gene: TRBJ2-2
v_gene: TRBV5-4

CDR3nt: TGTGCCAGCAGTTCAGGGGGAGAGACCCAGTACTTC
CDR3aa: CASSSGGETQYF
d_gene: TRBD1
abundance: .
j_gene: TRBJ2-5
v_gene: TRBV28

CDR3nt: TGTGCCACCAGTGATCCCCGGAGCGCGGATCGGAATGAGCAGTTCTTC
CDR3aa: CATSDPRSADRNEQFF
d_gene: .
abundance: .
j_gene: TRBJ2-1
v_gene: TRBV24-1

CDR3nt: TGTGCCAGCAGCCCGCTTGGCCCCGCGGCAGATACGCAGTATTTT
CDR3aa: CASSPLGPAADTQYF
d_gene: .
abundance: once
j_gene: TRBJ2-3
v_gene: TRBV28

CDR3nt: TGTGCCAGCAGCTTCCGGACAGGGTCGGAATCACCCCTCCACTTT
CDR3aa: CASSFRTGSESPLHF
d_gene: TRBD1
abundance: .
j_gene: TRBJ1-6
v_gene: TRBV5-4

CDR3nt: TGTGCCAGCAGCCTTAGTGGGACAGGACACCAGCATTTT
CDR3aa: CASSLSGTGHQHF
d_gene: TRBD1
abundance: .
j_gene: TRBJ1-5
v_gene: TRBV7-9

CDR3nt: TGTGCCAGCAGCTTCGAGAGCGCAGATACGCAGTATTTT
CDR3aa: CASSFESADTQYF
d_gene: .
abundance: once
j_gene: TRBJ2-3
v_gene: TRBV7-9

CDR3nt: TGTGCCAGTAGTGATACAGGGGGCGTTGGGAATTCACCCCTCCACTTT
CDR3aa: CASSDTGGVGNSPLHF
d_gene: TRBD1
abundance: .
j_gene: TRBJ1-6
v_gene: TRBV19

CDR3nt: TGTGCCAGCAGCTTCTTCAACAGCAAAACCTACGAGCAGTACTTC
CDR3aa: CASSFFNSKTYEQYF
d_gene: .
abundance: .
j_gene: TRBJ2-7
v_gene: TRBV7-2

CDR3nt: TGTGCCAGCAGCCAAGTCAACCACGGATCGACTAGCGGGAAGGGTAATGAGCAGTTCTTC
CDR3aa: CASSQVNHGSTSGKGNEQFF
d_gene: TRBD2
abundance: .
j_gene: TRBJ2-1
v_gene: TRBV4-2

CDR3nt: TGTGCCAGCAGTGCTCAAGCGGGATCCTCCTACGAGCAGTACTTC
CDR3aa: CASSAQAGSSYEQYF
d_gene: TRBD2
abundance: .
j_gene: TRBJ2-7
v_gene: TRBV2

CDR3nt: TGTGCCAGCTCACCGGGGACAGGGCGGAACGAGCAGTACTTC
CDR3aa: CASSPGTGRNEQYF
d_gene: TRBD1
abundance: .
j_gene: TRBJ2-7
v_gene: TRBV18

CDR3nt: TGTGCCAGTAGTATAGGAAGTACTAGCAACACCGGGGAGCTGTTTTTT
CDR3aa: CASSIGSTSNTGELFF
d_gene: .
abundance: .
j_gene: TRBJ2-2
v_gene: TRBV19

CDR3nt: TGTGCCAGCAGCCCCCAGACCCAGGTGGAACTTTCCAATCAGCCCCAGCATTTT
CDR3aa: CASSPQTQVELSNQPQHF
d_gene: .
abundance: .
j_gene: TRBJ1-5
v_gene: TRBV6-2/TRBV6-3

CDR3nt: TGTGCCAGTAGCATTGGGACTAGGGGGGAAAAGCAGCCCCAGCATTTT
CDR3aa: CASSIGTRGEKQPQHF
d_gene: .
abundance: .
j_gene: TRBJ1-5
v_gene: TRBV19

CDR3nt: TGTGCCAGCAGCCTGGCCGGGACACTCTACGAGCAGTACTTC
CDR3aa: CASSLAGTLYEQYF
d_gene: .
abundance: .
j_gene: TRBJ2-7
v_gene: TRBV7-2